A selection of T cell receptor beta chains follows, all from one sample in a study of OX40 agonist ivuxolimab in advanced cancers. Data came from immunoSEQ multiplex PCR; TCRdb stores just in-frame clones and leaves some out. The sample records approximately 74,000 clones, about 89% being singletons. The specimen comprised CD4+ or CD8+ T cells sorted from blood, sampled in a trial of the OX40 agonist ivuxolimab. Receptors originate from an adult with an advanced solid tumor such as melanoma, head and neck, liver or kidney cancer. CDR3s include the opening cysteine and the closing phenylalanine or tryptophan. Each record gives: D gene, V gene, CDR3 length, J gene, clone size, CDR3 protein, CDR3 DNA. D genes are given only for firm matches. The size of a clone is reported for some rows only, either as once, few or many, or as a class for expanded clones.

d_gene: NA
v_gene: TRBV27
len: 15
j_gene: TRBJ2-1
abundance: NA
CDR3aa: CASSTRDGAYNEQFF
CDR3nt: TGTGCCAGCAGTACCAGGGACGGCGCCTACAATGAGCAGTTCTTC

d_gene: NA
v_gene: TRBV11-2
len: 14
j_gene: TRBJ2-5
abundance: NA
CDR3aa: CASSLDPGEETQYF
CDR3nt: TGTGCCAGCAGCTTAGATCCGGGAGAAGAGACCCAGTACTTC

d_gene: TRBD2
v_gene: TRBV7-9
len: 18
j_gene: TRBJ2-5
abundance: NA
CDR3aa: CASSLVKAGGPNWETQYF
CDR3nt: TGTGCCAGCAGCTTAGTAAAAGCGGGAGGGCCCAACTGGGAGACCCAGTACTTC

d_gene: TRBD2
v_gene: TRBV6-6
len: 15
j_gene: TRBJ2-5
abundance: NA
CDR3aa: CASSDWTSGQETQYF
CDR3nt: TGTGCCAGCAGTGATTGGACTAGCGGACAAGAGACCCAGTACTTC

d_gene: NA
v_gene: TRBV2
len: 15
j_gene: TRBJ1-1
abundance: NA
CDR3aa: CASSEFPGWSTEAFF
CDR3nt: TGTGCCAGCAGTGAATTTCCGGGATGGAGCACTGAAGCTTTCTTT

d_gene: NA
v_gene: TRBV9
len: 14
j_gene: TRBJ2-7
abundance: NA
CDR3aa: CASSGDGTFHEQYF
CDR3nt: TGTGCCAGCAGCGGAGACGGGACCTTCCACGAGCAGTACTTC

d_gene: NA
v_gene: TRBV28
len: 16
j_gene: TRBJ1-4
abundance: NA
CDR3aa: CASTVSWGATNEKLFF
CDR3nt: TGTGCCAGTACAGTTTCGTGGGGAGCAACTAATGAAAAACTGTTTTTT

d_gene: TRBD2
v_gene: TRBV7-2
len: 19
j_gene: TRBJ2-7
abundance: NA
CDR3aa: CASSLEGSPSSGGFYEQYF
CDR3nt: TGTGCCAGCAGCTTAGAAGGCTCACCTTCTAGCGGGGGGTTCTACGAGCAGTACTTC

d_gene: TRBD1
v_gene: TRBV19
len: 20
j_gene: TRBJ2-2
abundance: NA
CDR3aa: CASHDEAGIYDRGRTGELFF
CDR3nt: TGTGCCAGCCACGATGAAGCGGGGATATATGACAGGGGGCGCACCGGGGAGCTGTTTTTT

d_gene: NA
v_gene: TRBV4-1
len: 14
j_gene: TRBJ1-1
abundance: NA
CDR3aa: CASSLGPRRTEAFF
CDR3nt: TGCGCCAGCAGCCTGGGACCTCGTCGGACTGAAGCTTTCTTT

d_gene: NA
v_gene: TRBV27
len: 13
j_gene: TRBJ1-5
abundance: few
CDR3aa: CASSTTGNQPQHF
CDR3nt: TGTGCCAGCAGCACAACAGGGAATCAGCCCCAGCATTTT

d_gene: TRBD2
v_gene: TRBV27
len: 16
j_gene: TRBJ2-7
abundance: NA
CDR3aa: CASSLSAGDSSYEQYF
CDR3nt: TGTGCCAGCAGTTTATCGGCGGGGGATAGCTCCTACGAGCAGTACTTC

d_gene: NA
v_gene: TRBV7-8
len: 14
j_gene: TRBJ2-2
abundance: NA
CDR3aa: CASSLRGYTGELFF
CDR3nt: TGTGCCAGCAGCTTAAGGGGTTACACCGGGGAGCTGTTTTTT

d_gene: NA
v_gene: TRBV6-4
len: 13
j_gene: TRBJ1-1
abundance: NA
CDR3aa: CASSEGDGDKAFF
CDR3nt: TGTGCCAGCAGTGAAGGGGACGGAGACAAAGCTTTCTTT

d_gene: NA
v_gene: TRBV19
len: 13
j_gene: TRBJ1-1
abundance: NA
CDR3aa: CASHPLGNTEAFF
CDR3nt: TGTGCCAGTCACCCCCTTGGGAACACTGAAGCTTTCTTT

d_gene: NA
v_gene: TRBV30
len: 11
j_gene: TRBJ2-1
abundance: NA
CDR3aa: CAWSVPGEQFF
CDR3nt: TGTGCCTGGAGTGTACCCGGTGAGCAGTTCTTC

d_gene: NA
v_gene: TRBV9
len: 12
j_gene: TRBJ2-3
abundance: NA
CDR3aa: CASSISTDTQYF
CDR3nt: TGTGCCAGCAGCATTAGCACAGATACGCAGTATTTT

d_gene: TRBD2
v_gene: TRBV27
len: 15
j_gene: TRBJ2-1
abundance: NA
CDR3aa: CASSYSGNPYNEQFF
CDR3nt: TGTGCCAGCAGTTATAGCGGGAATCCCTACAATGAGCAGTTCTTC